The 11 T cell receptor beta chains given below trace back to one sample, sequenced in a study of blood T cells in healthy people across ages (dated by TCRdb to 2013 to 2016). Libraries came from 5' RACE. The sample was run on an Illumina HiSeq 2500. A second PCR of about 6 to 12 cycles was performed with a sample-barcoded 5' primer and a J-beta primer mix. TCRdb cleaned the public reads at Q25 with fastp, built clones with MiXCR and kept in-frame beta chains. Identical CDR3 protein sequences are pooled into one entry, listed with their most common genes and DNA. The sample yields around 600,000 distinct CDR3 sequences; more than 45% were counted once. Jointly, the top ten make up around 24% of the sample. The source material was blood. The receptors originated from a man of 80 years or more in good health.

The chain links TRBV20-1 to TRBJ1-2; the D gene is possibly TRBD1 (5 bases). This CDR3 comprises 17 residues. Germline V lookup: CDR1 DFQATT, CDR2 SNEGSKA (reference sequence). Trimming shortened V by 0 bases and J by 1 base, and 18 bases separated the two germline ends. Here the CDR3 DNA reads TGCAGTGCTAGAGATGCCGCCCCGCGGGGGGTTAACTATGGCTACACCTTC. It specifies CSARDAAPRGVNYGYTF.

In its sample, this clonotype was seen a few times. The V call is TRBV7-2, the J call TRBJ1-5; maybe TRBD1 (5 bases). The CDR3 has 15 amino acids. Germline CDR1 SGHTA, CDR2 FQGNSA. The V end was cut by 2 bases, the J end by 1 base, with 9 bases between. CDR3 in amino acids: CASSLTWDSNQPQHF. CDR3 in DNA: TGTGCCAGCAGCTTAACGTGGGACAGCAATCAGCCCCAGCATTTT.

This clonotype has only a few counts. CDR3 bases: TGTGCCATCAGCCCAAACCGGGACAGGGGATCAGATACGCAGTATTTT. Its protein product is CAISPNRDRGSDTQYF. The genes are TRBV10-3 and TRBJ2-3; 10 bases are shared with TRBD1. The CDR3 loop spans 16 amino acids. V was pared by 6 bases and J by 4 bases, with 10 bases of the junction left unmatched. Per the germline V gene, CDR1 is ENHRY and CDR2 is SYGVKD.

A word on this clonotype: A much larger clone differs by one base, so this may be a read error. The CDR3, as DNA: TGTGCCAGCAGTCTGGGCGGGGACAGCTATTCAACTAATGAAAAACTGCTTTTT. Residues: CASSLGGDSYSTNEKLLF. This sequence joins TRBV6-1 and TRBJ1-4; 7 positions agree with TRBD1. Germline values: CDR1 MNHNS, CDR2 SASEGT. The CDR3 sequence is 18 residues long.

CDR3 amino acids: CASSVGTSTGELFF. The CDR3, as DNA: TGTGCCAGCAGCGTAGGGACAAGCACCGGGGAGCTGTTTTTT. The J gene is TRBJ2-2, the V gene TRBV9; D is perhaps TRBD1 (5 bases). Trimming removed 0 bases from V and 4 bases from J, with 7 bases in between. There are 14 residues in the CDR3. CDR1 is SGDLS, CDR2 YYNGEE, per germline.

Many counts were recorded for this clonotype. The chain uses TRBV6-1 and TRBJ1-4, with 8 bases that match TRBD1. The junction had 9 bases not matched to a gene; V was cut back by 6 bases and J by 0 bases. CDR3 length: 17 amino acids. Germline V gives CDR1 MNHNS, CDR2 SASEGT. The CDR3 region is CASRPGTGTATNEKLFF. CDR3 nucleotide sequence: TGTGCCAGCAGACCCGGGACAGGCACTGCAACTAATGAAAAACTGTTTTTT.

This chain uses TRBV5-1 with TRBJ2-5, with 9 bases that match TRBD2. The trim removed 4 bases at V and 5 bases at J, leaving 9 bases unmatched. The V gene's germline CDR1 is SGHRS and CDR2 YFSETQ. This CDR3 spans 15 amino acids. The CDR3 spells CASSPSGGHRETQYF. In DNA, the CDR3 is TGCGCCAGCAGCCCGAGCGGGGGGCATAGGGAGACCCAGTACTTC.

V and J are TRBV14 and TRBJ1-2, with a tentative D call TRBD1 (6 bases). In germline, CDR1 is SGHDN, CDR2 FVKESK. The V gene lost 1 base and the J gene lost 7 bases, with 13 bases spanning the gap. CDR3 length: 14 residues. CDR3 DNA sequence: TGTGCCAGCAGCCAAGGAGGGGGATTTGGTGGCTACACCTTC. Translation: CASSQGGGFGGYTF.

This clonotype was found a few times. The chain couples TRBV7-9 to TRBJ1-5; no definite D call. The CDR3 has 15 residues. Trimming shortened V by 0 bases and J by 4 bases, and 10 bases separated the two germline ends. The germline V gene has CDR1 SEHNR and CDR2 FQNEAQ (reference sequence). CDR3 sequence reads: CASSLAGSGNQPQHF. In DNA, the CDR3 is TGTGCCAGCAGCTTAGCCGGGAGTGGAAATCAGCCCCAGCATTTT. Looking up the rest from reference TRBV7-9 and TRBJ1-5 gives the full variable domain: DTGVSQNPRHKITKRGQNVTFRCDPISEHNRLYWYRQTLGQGPEFLTYFQNEAQLEKSRLLSDRFSAERPKGSFSTLEIQRTEQGDSAMYLCASSLAGSGNQPQHFGDGTRLSIL.

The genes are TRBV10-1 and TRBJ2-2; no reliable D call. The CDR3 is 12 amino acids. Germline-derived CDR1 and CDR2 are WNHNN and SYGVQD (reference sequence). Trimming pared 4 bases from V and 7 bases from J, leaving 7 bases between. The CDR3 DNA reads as TGCGCCAGCAGTGGACCCGACGGGGAGCTGTTTTTT. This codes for CASSGPDGELFF.

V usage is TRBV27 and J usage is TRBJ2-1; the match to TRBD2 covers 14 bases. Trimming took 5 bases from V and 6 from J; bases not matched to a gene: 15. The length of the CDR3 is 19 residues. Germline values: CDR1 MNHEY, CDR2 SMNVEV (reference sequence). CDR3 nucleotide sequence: TGTGCCAGCAGTCCGCGGACTAGCGGGAGGATGGGACTTGGCAATGAGCAGTTCTTC. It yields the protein CASSPRTSGRMGLGNEQFF.